What follows are 20 T cell receptor beta chains derived from one specimen sequenced in a study of control samples from healthy donors and cancer patients. Sequencing was performed with immunoSEQ multiplex PCR; in TCRdb, only in-frame clones are kept and a portion is missing. The data show 28,000 or so clones, 75% to 90% seen once. The sequenced material came from PBMCs. The receptors derive from a man aged 60 to 75 with colorectal cancer.

The chain employs TRBV19 and TRBJ2-5; unclear D gene. Trimming shortened V by 5 bases and J by 5 bases, and 9 bases separated the two germline ends. The germline CDR1 and CDR2 sequences are LNHDA and SQIVND (reference sequence). The CDR3 is made up of 12 amino acids. The CDR3 region is CASSQSTETQYF. CDR3 DNA sequence: TGTGCCAGTAGTCAGTCAACGGAGACCCAGTACTTC.

The rearrangement links TRBV6-1 to TRBJ1-1; 7 bases agree with TRBD1. The germline V gene has CDR1 MNHNS and CDR2 SASEGT. Germline trimming cut 3 bases from V and 4 bases from J; bases unmatched to any gene: 2. The CDR3 runs to 13 residues. The DNA of the CDR3 is TGTGCCAGCAGTGACAGGGACAGCACTGAAGCTTTCTTT. Translation gives CASSDRDSTEAFF.

V and J are TRBV5-1 and TRBJ1-2; perhaps TRBD1 as D (6 bases). The CDR3 spans 15 residues. V lost 0 bases and J lost 5, with 14 bases in between. Per the germline V gene, CDR1 is SGHRS and CDR2 is YFSETQ. The CDR3 DNA follows: TGCGCCAGCAGCTTGGAACCGGACAGCCTATATGGCTACACCTTC. Protein sequence: CASSLEPDSLYGYTF.

The gene calls are TRBV7-8 and TRBJ1-2; the D gene is possibly TRBD1 (5 bases). The CDR3 sequence is 14 residues long. Germline V gene lookup returns CDR1 SGHVS and CDR2 FQNEAQ. Trimming took 1 base from V and 7 from J, leaving 13 bases between them. The chain's CDR3 is CASSLEGRVAGYTF. The CDR3 DNA follows: TGTGCCAGCAGCTTAGAAGGCAGGGTTGCTGGCTACACCTTC. Supplemented by reference TRBV7-8 and TRBJ1-2, the full variable domain reads GAGVSQSPRYKVAKRGQDVALRCDPISGHVSLFWYQQALGQGPEFLTYFQNEAQLDKSGLPSDRFFAERPEGSVSTLKIQRTQQEDSAVYLCASSLEGRVAGYTFGSGTRLTVV.

J is TRBJ1-2 and V is TRBV2; D uncertain. V was pared by 7 bases and J by 0 bases, with 9 bases between. The CDR3 runs 13 residues. The germline V gene has CDR1 SNHLY and CDR2 FYNNEI. The CDR3 here is CASKTGTNYGYTF. The CDR3 nucleotides are TGTGCCAGCAAGACGGGTACTAACTATGGCTACACCTTC.

The genes are TRBV7-9 and TRBJ1-4; D is unclear. V lost 7 bases to trimming and J lost 3 bases, with 9 bases between them. This CDR3 has 13 amino acids. Germline lookup yields CDR1 SEHNR and CDR2 FQNEAQ (reference sequence). The CDR3 nucleotides are TGTGCCAGCAAAACAGCGCCTAATGAAAAACTGTTTTTT. Translating gives CASKTAPNEKLFF.

The genes are TRBV10-2 and TRBJ2-1; 10 positions agree with TRBD1. The CDR3 is made up of 14 amino acids. From germline, CDR1 is WSHSY and CDR2 SAAADI. Trimming at V came to 7 bases and at J to 5 bases, leaving 5 bases not matched to a gene. CDR3 sequence (DNA): TGCGCCAGCATTGACAGGGGGCGAAACAATGAGCAGTTCTTC. This gives the protein CASIDRGRNNEQFF.

The chain joins TRBV4-3 to TRBJ1-6; no definite D call. V was cut by 0 bases and J by 13 bases, with 10 bases left in between. The length of the CDR3 is 13 residues. Germline V gene sequence: CDR1 LGHNA, CDR2 YSLEER. Written as DNA, the CDR3 is TGCGCCAGCAGCCAAGATTTTAATATCCCCCTCCACTTT. It encodes CASSQDFNIPLHF.

The V and J genes are TRBV13 and TRBJ2-7; 9 bases align to TRBD1. The V and J ends lost 4 bases and 7 bases, in that order; junction bases with no gene match: 11. From germline, CDR1 is PRHDT and CDR2 FYEKMQ (reference sequence). This CDR3 has 15 amino acids. CDR3 bases: TGTGCCAGCAGCTCACAACAGGGGGCAAGGAGGGAGCAGTACTTC. Residues: CASSSQQGARREQYF.

The table lists this clone with a count of one. J is TRBJ1-5 and V is TRBV6-6, with TRBD1 matching over 10 bases. Germline V lookup: CDR1 MNHNY, CDR2 SVGAGI (reference sequence). The CDR3 extends over 16 amino acids. V shed 7 bases and J 1 base; nucleotides not matched to a gene: 7. The CDR3 is CASTRDRGFSNQPQHF. CDR3 bases: TGTGCCAGCACCCGGGACAGGGGCTTCAGCAATCAGCCCCAGCATTTT.

This chain joins TRBV12-3 or TRBV12-4 and TRBJ1-1, with D hard to call. V was cut by 6 bases and J by 5 bases, with 10 bases left in between. The CDR3 spans 12 residues. CDR3 nucleotides: TGTGCCAGCAGGAGGCGGTCTACTGAAGCTTTCTTT. It is translated as CASRRRSTEAFF.

This chain links TRBV27 with TRBJ2-4; 8 nucleotides line up with TRBD1. Germline V lookup: CDR1 MNHEY, CDR2 SMNVEV (reference sequence). The V segment lost 4 bases and the J segment 0 bases; nucleotides outside the gene matches: 2. The CDR3 spans 15 residues. The CDR3: CASSSGQGAKNIQYF. In DNA form, the CDR3 reads TGTGCCAGCAGTTCTGGACAGGGAGCCAAAAACATTCAGTACTTC.

The chain joins TRBV5-1 to TRBJ1-3; D gene unclear. Germline V gene lookup returns CDR1 SGHRS and CDR2 YFSETQ. V was trimmed by 0 bases and J by 2 bases, leaving 6 bases between them. CDR3 size: 14 residues. The CDR3 sequence is CASSLGVAGNTIYF. In DNA form, the CDR3 reads TGCGCCAGCAGCTTGGGGGTTGCTGGAAACACCATATATTTT.

CDR3 DNA: TGCGCCAGCAGCTTGAATGCGGGCCCCTCCTACGAGCAGTACTTC. It specifies CASSLNAGPSYEQYF. The chain combines TRBV5-1 with TRBJ2-7; D is possibly TRBD2 (5 bases). V was pared by 1 base and J by 0 bases, with 11 bases between. CDR1 and CDR2 (germline): SGHRS, YFSETQ. This CDR3 contains 15 residues.

The chain recombines TRBV9 with TRBJ1-3, with D unclear. Trimming left V 0 bases short and J 3 bases short, with 10 bases between. The CDR3 has 15 residues. The V gene's germline CDR1 is SGDLS and CDR2 YYNGEE. The CDR3 DNA is TGTGCCAGCAGCGTAGGGGTTGGGGATGGAAACACCATATATTTT. This gives the protein CASSVGVGDGNTIYF. The variable domain in full, with the rest retrieved from reference TRBV9 and TRBJ1-3, is DSGVTQTPKHLITATGQRVTLRCSPRSGDLSVYWYQQSLDQGLQFLIQYYNGEERAKGNILERFSAQQFPDLHSELNLSSLELGDSALYFCASSVGVGDGNTIYFGEGSWLTVV.

V and J are TRBV5-1 and TRBJ2-1; 10 bases match TRBD1. The junction had 11 bases not matched to a gene; V was cut back by 4 bases and J by 7 bases. The CDR3 extends over 16 amino acids. Germline V gene sequence: CDR1 SGHRS, CDR2 YFSETQ. In nucleotides, the CDR3 is TGCGCCAGCAGCCCGACAGGGGGCCGGCGAGGAAATGAGCAGTTCTTC. Its translation is CASSPTGGRRGNEQFF.

The CDR3 DNA reads TGTGCCAGCAGCCCCTGGGGCGGGGGAGCTTCCTACAATGAGCAGTTCTTC. As protein: CASSPWGGGASYNEQFF. V is TRBV11-3 and J is TRBJ2-1; 7 bases match TRBD2. This CDR3 comprises 17 residues. Germline CDR1 is SGHNT and CDR2 is YENEEA. J lost 1 base, V lost 5 bases, and 11 bases had no gene match.

V and J are TRBV5-4 and TRBJ2-5, with D tentatively TRBD1 (5 bases). Trimming cost V 3 bases and J 4 bases, with 16 bases left between them. The V gene's germline CDR1 is SGHNT and CDR2 YYREEE (reference sequence). This CDR3 is 15 amino acids long. The CDR3 sequence: CASSSPLGVGETQYF. The CDR3 nucleotides are TGTGCCAGCAGCTCACCCCTAGGGGTTGGAGAGACCCAGTACTTC.

This chain connects TRBV30 to TRBJ2-7, with 7 bases identical to TRBD1. With V trimmed by 3 bases and J by 3 bases, 14 bases remained unmatched. Per germline, CDR1 GTSNPN and CDR2 SVGIG (reference sequence). The CDR3 runs to 16 residues. CDR3 sequence: CAWSPVPGQRFYEQYV. The CDR3 region has the DNA TGTGCCTGGAGCCCTGTCCCGGGACAGAGGTTCTACGAGCAGTACGTC.

In nucleotides, the CDR3 is TGTGCCAGCAGCCAACCCGGGACAAATGGCTACACCTTC. Its translation is CASSQPGTNGYTF. The V and J genes are TRBV14 and TRBJ1-2; D may be TRBD1 (6 bases). The V end was cut by 2 bases, the J end by 6 bases, with 10 bases between. The CDR3 has 13 amino acids. The V gene's germline CDR1 is SGHDN and CDR2 FVKESK.